Below, 23 T cell receptor beta chains from the same sample are listed, as sequenced in a study of cytomegalovirus exposure and HLA in healthy donors. The assay was immunoSEQ multiplex PCR, and TCRdb's table has in-frame clones only and misses some. The sample yields about 140,000 clones, more than 85% seen once. The sequenced material came from PBMCs. These receptors were collected from a man aged 18 to 29 in good health and CMV-seropositive.

This sequence joins TRBV7-6 and TRBJ2-7; 7 bases map to TRBD1. V gave up 3 bases and J gave up 3 bases; unmatched junction bases: 5. The CDR3 contains 14 residues. Germline CDR1 is SGHVS and CDR2 is FNYEAQ. The CDR3 sequence is CASSLRGTDYEQYF. CDR3 sequence (DNA): TGTGCCAGCAGCTTGAGGGGGACAGACTACGAGCAGTACTTC.

The chain recombines TRBV27 with TRBJ1-5, with a tentative D call TRBD1 (6 bases). The CDR3 has 16 amino acids. With 3 bases removed from V and 3 bases from J, the gap between germline ends came to 15 bases. Germline loops: CDR1 MNHEY, CDR2 SMNVEV (reference sequence). This CDR3 is CASSFGQPSPNQPQHF. The CDR3 nucleotides read TGTGCCAGCAGTTTCGGACAGCCTAGCCCCAATCAGCCCCAGCATTTT.

V is TRBV13 and J is TRBJ2-7; 10 bases fit TRBD1. Per germline, CDR1 PRHDT and CDR2 FYEKMQ (reference sequence). This CDR3 spans 16 amino acids. The V and J ends lost 5 bases and 2 bases, in that order; junction bases with no gene match: 9. CDR3 region: CASSLQPGTGAYEQYF. DNA of the CDR3: TGTGCCAGCAGCCTCCAACCCGGGACAGGGGCCTACGAGCAGTACTTC.

The CDR3 here is CASSQDVGISNQPQHF. For the CDR3, the DNA is TGTGCCAGCAGCCAAGATGTCGGGATCAGCAATCAGCCCCAGCATTTT. The V gene is TRBV4-2, the J gene TRBJ1-5; D is ambiguous. The V end was cut by 0 bases, the J end by 1 base, with 10 bases between. CDR3 length: 16 residues. CDR1 LGHNA and CDR2 YNFKEQ come from the germline V gene.

V gene TRBV20-1 combines with J gene TRBJ1-2, with D maybe TRBD1 (5 bases). Looked up from germline, CDR1 is DFQATT and CDR2 is SNEGSKA (reference sequence). Trimming left V 7 bases short and J 8 bases short, with 14 bases between. The CDR3 has 11 residues. CDR3: CSVEGAGGYTF. The DNA of the CDR3 is TGCAGTGTGGAAGGGGCCGGGGGCTACACCTTC.

This rearrangement joins TRBV28 to TRBJ2-7; 13 nucleotides agree with TRBD2. V was clipped by 5 bases and J by 5 bases; unmatched bases: 6. The germline V gene encodes CDR1 MDHEN and CDR2 SYDVKM. CDR3 length: 15 residues. The DNA of the CDR3 is TGTGCCAGCAGTCCCGGGACTAGCGGGAAGGACGAGCAGTACTTC. Protein product: CASSPGTSGKDEQYF.

The chain recombines TRBV27 with TRBJ2-1, with TRBD2 matching over 14 bases. Unmatched junction bases numbered 9, after V lost 6 bases and J lost 8 bases. This CDR3 has 16 amino acids. Germline CDR1 and CDR2: MNHEY and SMNVEV (reference sequence). The CDR3 region has the DNA TGTGCCAGCAGCACAGAGGGACTAGCGGGAGCCTATGAGCAGTTCTTC. Translating it yields CASSTEGLAGAYEQFF.

The genes are TRBV19 and TRBJ1-3; 7 bases are shared with TRBD1. With 6 bases clipped from V and 0 bases from J, the junction kept 5 bases outside the gene matches. The CDR3 length is 15 residues. CDR1 is LNHDA, CDR2 SQIVND, per germline (reference sequence). For the CDR3, the DNA is TGTGCCAGTAGGACCGCAGGGGGCTCTGGAAACACCATATATTTT. This gives the protein CASRTAGGSGNTIYF.

The chain employs TRBV6-1 and TRBJ1-4, with no clear D. With 3 bases removed from V and 11 bases from J, the gap between germline ends came to 13 bases. The CDR3 covers 13 residues. CDR1 is MNHNS, CDR2 SASEGT, per germline. The CDR3 bases are TGTGCCAGCAGTGATACCCCCGGGGTTAAACTGTTTTTT. Its translation: CASSDTPGVKLFF.

The chain employs TRBV10-3 and TRBJ2-1; TRBD2 matches at 8 bases. The CDR3 sequence is 16 residues long. V gave up 3 bases and J gave up 7 bases; unmatched junction bases: 11. The V gene's germline CDR1 is ENHRY and CDR2 SYGVKD. CDR3 sequence (DNA): TGTGCCATCAGTGACTCCGGGACTAGTACCTTAAATGAGCAGTTCTTC. Translating it yields CAISDSGTSTLNEQFF.

Here the CDR3 reads CASSVAPGSAANEQFF. DNA of the CDR3: TGTGCCAGCAGCGTAGCCCCCGGGTCGGCGGCCAATGAGCAGTTCTTC. This chain uses TRBV9 with TRBJ2-1, with D unclear. Germline CDR1 and CDR2: SGDLS and YYNGEE. Trimming shortened V by 0 bases and J by 6 bases, and 16 bases separated the two germline ends. The CDR3 loop spans 16 amino acids.

This chain links TRBV27 with TRBJ1-1; D remains unclear. Per the germline V gene, CDR1 is MNHEY and CDR2 is SMNVEV (reference sequence). Trimming shortened V by 6 bases and J by 5 bases, and 19 bases separated the two germline ends. This CDR3 comprises 15 residues. The CDR3 DNA reads TGTGCCAGCAGCGTTGACTCCAGGAGAGGGACTGAAGCTTTCTTT. Amino acids: CASSVDSRRGTEAFF.

V usage is TRBV7-6 and J usage is TRBJ2-1; TRBD1 aligns across 8 bases. CDR1 SGHVS and CDR2 FNYEAQ come from the germline V gene. The CDR3 consists of 17 residues. Germline trimming cut 5 bases from V and 0 bases from J; bases unmatched to any gene: 9. The CDR3 protein is CASSPRDRFSSYNEQFF. Here the CDR3 DNA reads TGTGCCAGCAGCCCCCGGGACAGGTTCAGCTCCTACAATGAGCAGTTCTTC.

V is TRBV6-1 and J is TRBJ1-2, with D perhaps matching TRBD1 (5 bases). Trimming took off 6 bases at V and 5 bases at J, with 16 bases between the two ends. CDR3 length: 14 amino acids. Looked up from germline, CDR1 is MNHNS and CDR2 is SASEGT. The CDR3 nucleotides read TGTGCCAGCAGGCCTGCCGGGGGAGATTATGGCTACACCTTC. It specifies CASRPAGGDYGYTF.

This chain joins TRBV11-1 and TRBJ1-4; the D is unclear. V lost 5 bases, J lost 0 bases, and 7 bases lay in between. The germline V gene has CDR1 SGHAT and CDR2 FQDESV (reference sequence). The length of the CDR3 is 14 residues. CDR3 sequence (DNA): TGTGCCAGCAGCCGGACTTCAACTAATGAAAAACTGTTTTTT. This translates into CASSRTSTNEKLFF.

This rearrangement joins TRBV18 to TRBJ2-3; tentative D call: TRBD2 (6 bases). The CDR3 is 17 amino acids. V lost 1 base to trimming and J lost 2 bases, with 16 bases between them. Looked up from germline, CDR1 is KGHSH and CDR2 is LQKENI. CDR3 nucleotide sequence: TGTGCCAGCTCACCACGATCCGGGAGTTCGCACACAGATACGCAGTATTTT. This encodes CASSPRSGSSHTDTQYF.

The chain is built from TRBV15 and TRBJ1-2, with D possibly matching TRBD1 (5 bases). Looked up from germline, CDR1 is LNHNV and CDR2 is YYDKDF (reference sequence). The CDR3 length is 13 residues. V gave up 0 bases and J gave up 8 bases, with 10 bases separating them. CDR3 nucleotide sequence: TGTGCCACCAGCAGAGATCTGGGGCTCGGCTACACCTTC. Translation: CATSRDLGLGYTF. The full variable domain, with the rest looked up from reference TRBV15 and TRBJ1-2, is DAMVIQNPRYQVTQFGKPVTLSCSQTLNHNVMYWYQQKSSQAPKLLFHYYDKDFNNEADTPDNFQSRRPNTSFCFLDIRSPGLGDTAMYLCATSRDLGLGYTFGSGTRLTVV.

The rearrangement links TRBV6-1 to TRBJ1-2, with a weak D call TRBD1 (6 bases). The V gene lost 8 bases and the J gene lost 4 bases, with 14 bases spanning the gap. Germline V gives CDR1 MNHNS, CDR2 SASEGT. The CDR3 runs to 13 residues. The CDR3 reads CASYYREIYGYTF. For the CDR3, the DNA is TGTGCCAGCTACTACAGGGAGATCTATGGCTACACCTTC.

This clone was detected only a few times. The rearrangement joins TRBV6-6 to TRBJ2-3; TRBD2 matches 9 bases. With 7 bases clipped from V and 2 bases from J, the junction kept 10 bases outside the gene matches. Germline V gives CDR1 MNHNY, CDR2 SVGAGI (reference sequence). The CDR3 is 16 residues long. The CDR3 loop is CASNPSSGGHTDTQYF. The CDR3 DNA reads TGTGCCAGCAACCCATCCAGCGGGGGGCACACAGATACGCAGTATTTT.

This chain uses TRBV27 with TRBJ2-7; a possible D gene is TRBD2 (6 bases). The CDR3 spans 14 residues. V lost 6 bases to trimming and J lost 2 bases, with 14 bases between them. CDR1 and CDR2 from the germline V gene are MNHEY and SMNVEV (reference sequence). CDR3 nucleotides: TGTGCCAGCAGCACGCGGGGCGGGACCTACGAGCAGTACTTC. Its protein is CASSTRGGTYEQYF.

V usage is TRBV2 and J usage is TRBJ1-1; 7 nucleotides match TRBD1. Unmatched junction bases numbered 0, after V lost 5 bases and J lost 0 bases. Germline lookup yields CDR1 SNHLY and CDR2 FYNNEI. The CDR3 is 13 residues long. CDR3: CASSTGVNTEAFF. CDR3 nucleotides: TGTGCCAGCAGTACAGGGGTGAACACTGAAGCTTTCTTT.

The chain uses TRBV4-1 and TRBJ1-5, with unresolved D. The CDR3 spans 19 residues. V lost 1 base to trimming and J lost 2 bases, with 21 bases between them. CDR1 MGHRA and CDR2 YSYEKL come from the germline V gene. CDR3 sequence reads: CASSQGLTDGGIGNQPQHF. The CDR3 bases are TGCGCCAGCAGCCAAGGGTTGACGGATGGCGGTATTGGCAATCAGCCCCAGCATTTT.

The gene calls are TRBV14 and TRBJ2-7; TRBD2 might be the D (7 bases). Germline CDR1 is SGHDN and CDR2 is FVKESK. V lost 0 bases and J lost 5, with 23 bases in between. The CDR3 has 18 residues. The CDR3 protein is CASSQDLAGLGRGDEQYF. The CDR3 bases are TGTGCCAGCAGCCAAGATCTCGCTGGACTTGGGAGGGGGGACGAGCAGTACTTC. The full variable domain, its missing parts supplied by reference TRBV14 and TRBJ2-7, is EAGVTQFPSHSVIEKGQTVTLRCDPISGHDNLYWYRRVMGKEIKFLLHFVKESKQDESGMPNNRFLAERTGGTYSTLKVQPAELEDSGVYFCASSQDLAGLGRGDEQYFGPGTRLTVT.